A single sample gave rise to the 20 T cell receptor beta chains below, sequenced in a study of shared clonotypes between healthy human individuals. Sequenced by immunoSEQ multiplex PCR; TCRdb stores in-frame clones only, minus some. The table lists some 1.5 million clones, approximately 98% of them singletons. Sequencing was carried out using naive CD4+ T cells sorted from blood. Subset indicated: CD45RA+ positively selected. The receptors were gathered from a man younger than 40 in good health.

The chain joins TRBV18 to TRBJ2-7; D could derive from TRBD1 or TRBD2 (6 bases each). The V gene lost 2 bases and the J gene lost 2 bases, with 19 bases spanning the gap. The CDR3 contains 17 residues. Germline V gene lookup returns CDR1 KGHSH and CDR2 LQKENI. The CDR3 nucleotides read TGTGCCAGCTCACCAGACCCAGGGGAGGTTAAACCCTACGAGCAGTACTTC. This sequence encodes CASSPDPGEVKPYEQYF.

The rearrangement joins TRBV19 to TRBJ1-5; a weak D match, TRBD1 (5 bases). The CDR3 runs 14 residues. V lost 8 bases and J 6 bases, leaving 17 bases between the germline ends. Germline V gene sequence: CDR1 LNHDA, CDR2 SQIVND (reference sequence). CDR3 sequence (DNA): TGTGCCAGTTCCTCTCGGGGGGTGGTTCAGCCCCAGCATTTT. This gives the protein CASSSRGVVQPQHF.

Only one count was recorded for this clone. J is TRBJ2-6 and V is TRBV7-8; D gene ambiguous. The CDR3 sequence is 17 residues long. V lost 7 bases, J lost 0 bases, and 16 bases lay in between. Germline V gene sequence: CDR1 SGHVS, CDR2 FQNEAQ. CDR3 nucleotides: TGTGCCAGCACCCCGACGGGCGCCCCCTCTGGGGCCAACGTCCTGACTTTC. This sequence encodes CASTPTGAPSGANVLTF.

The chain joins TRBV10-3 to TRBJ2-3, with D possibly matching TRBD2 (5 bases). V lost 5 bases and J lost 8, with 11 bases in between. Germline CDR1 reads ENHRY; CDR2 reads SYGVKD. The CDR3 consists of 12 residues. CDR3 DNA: TGTGCCATCAGTCAACTAGTCGGTACGCAGTATTTT. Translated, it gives CAISQLVGTQYF.

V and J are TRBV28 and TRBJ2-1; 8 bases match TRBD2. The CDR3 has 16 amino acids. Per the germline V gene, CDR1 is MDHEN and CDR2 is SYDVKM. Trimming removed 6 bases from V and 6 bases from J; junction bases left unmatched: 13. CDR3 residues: CASSPIAGLGRNEQFF. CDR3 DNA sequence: TGTGCCAGCAGCCCCATCGCGGGACTAGGACGCAATGAGCAGTTCTTC.

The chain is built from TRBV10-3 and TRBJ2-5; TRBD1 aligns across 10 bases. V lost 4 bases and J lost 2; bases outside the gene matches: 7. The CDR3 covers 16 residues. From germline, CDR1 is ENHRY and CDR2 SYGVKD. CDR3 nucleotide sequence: TGTGCCATCAGTGTGGGGACAGGGGTTGGGCAAGAGACCCAGTACTTC. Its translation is CAISVGTGVGQETQYF.

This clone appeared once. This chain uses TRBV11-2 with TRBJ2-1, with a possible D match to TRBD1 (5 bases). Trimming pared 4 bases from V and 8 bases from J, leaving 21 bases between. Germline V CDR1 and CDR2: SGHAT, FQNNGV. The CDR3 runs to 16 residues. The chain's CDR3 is CASSSRTWADNYEQFF. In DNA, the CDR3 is TGTGCCAGCAGCTCGCGGACATGGGCGGACAATTATGAGCAGTTCTTC.

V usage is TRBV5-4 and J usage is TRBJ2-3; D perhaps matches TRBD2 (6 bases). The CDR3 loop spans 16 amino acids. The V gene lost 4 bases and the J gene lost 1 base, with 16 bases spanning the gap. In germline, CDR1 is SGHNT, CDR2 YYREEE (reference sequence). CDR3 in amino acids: CASSIGGGTGTDTQYF. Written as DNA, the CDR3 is TGTGCCAGCAGCATTGGTGGGGGGACCGGCACAGATACGCAGTATTTT.

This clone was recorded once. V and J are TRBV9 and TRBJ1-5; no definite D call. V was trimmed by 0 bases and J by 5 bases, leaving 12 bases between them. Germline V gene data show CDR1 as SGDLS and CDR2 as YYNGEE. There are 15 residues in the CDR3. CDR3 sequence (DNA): TGTGCCAGCAGCGTAGACCCGGGCCTGGATCAGCCCCAGCATTTT. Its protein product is CASSVDPGLDQPQHF.

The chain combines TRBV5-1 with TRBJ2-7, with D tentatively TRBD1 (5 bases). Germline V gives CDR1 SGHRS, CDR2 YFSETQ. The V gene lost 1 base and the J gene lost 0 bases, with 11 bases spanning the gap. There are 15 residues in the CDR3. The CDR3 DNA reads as TGCGCCAGCAGCTTGCGGTTCGACAGCTCCTACGAGCAGTACTTC. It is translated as CASSLRFDSSYEQYF.

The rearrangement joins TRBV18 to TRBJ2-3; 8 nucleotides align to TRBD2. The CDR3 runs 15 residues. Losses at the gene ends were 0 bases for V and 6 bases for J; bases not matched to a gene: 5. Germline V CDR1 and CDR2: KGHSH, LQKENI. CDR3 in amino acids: CASSPPGRLADTQYF. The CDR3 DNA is TGTGCCAGCTCACCACCTGGTAGACTAGCGGATACGCAGTATTTT.

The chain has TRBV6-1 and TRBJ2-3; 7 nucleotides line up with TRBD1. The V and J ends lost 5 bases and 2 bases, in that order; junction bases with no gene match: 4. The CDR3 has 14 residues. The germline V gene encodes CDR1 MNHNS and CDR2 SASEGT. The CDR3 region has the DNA TGTGCCAGCAGTCAGGGGGTACACACAGATACGCAGTATTTT. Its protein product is CASSQGVHTDTQYF.

The CDR3 is CASRRDRAVSSNQPQHF. Written as DNA, the CDR3 is TGTGCCAGTCGGCGGGACAGGGCCGTATCCAGCAATCAGCCCCAGCATTTT. The chain carries TRBV19 and TRBJ1-5; 9 nucleotides line up with TRBD1. The V and J ends lost 8 bases and 1 base, in that order; junction bases with no gene match: 12. Germline V gene sequence: CDR1 LNHDA, CDR2 SQIVND (reference sequence). The length of the CDR3 is 17 residues. The full variable domain, in which reference TRBV19 and TRBJ1-5 provide the parts outside the CDR3, is DGGITQSPKYLFRKEGQNVTLSCEQNLNHDAMYWYRQDPGQGLRLIYYSQIVNDFQKGDIAEGYSVSREKKESFPLTVTSAQKNPTAFYLCASRRDRAVSSNQPQHFGDGTRLSIL.

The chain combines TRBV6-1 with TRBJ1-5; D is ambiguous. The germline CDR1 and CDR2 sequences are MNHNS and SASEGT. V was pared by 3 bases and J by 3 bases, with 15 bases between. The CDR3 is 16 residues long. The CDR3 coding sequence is TGTGCCAGCAGTGATATCGGTCAATTCCTCAATCAGCCCCAGCATTTT. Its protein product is CASSDIGQFLNQPQHF.

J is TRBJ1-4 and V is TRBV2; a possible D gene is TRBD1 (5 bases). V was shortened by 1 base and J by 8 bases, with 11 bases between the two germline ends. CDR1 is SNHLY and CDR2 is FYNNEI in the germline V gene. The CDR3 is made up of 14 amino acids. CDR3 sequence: CASSEVGEDEKLFF. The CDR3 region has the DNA TGTGCCAGCAGTGAAGTAGGGGAAGACGAAAAACTGTTTTTT.

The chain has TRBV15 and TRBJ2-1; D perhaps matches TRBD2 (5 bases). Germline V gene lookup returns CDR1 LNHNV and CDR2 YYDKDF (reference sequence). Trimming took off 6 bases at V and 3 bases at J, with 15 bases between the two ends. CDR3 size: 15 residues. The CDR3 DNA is TGTGCCACCAGTAGATTTTACGGGGTCTACAATGAGCAGTTCTTC. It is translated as CATSRFYGVYNEQFF.

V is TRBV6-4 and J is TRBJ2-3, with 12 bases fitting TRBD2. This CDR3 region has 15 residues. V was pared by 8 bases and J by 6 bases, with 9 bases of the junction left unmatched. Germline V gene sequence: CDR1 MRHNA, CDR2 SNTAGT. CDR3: CASSPLAGGPDTQYF. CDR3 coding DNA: TGTGCCAGCTCCCCGCTAGCGGGAGGGCCGGATACGCAGTATTTT.

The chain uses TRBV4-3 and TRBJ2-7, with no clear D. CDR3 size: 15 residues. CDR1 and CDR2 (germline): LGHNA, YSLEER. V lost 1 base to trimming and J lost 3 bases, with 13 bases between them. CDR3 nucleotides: TGCGCCAGCAGCCAAGTGCGTTCAGCGAACTACGAGCAGTACTTC. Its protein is CASSQVRSANYEQYF.

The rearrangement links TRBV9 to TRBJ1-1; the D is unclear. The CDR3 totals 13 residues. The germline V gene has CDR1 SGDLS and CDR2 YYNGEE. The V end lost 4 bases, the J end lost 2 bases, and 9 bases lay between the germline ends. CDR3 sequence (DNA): TGTGCCAGCAGCTCCTCAGGAAACACTGAAGCTTTCTTT. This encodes CASSSSGNTEAFF.

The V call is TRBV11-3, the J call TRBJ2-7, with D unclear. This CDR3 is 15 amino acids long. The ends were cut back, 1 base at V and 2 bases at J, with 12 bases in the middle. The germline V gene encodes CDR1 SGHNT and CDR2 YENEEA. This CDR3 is CASSLGAAEAYEQYF. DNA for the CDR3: TGTGCCAGCAGCTTAGGGGCCGCCGAGGCCTACGAGCAGTACTTC.